One and the same sample provided the 15 T cell receptor beta chains below, sequenced in a study of cytomegalovirus exposure and HLA in healthy donors. PCR employed 60 Vbeta and 13 Jbeta primers. Only in-frame clones appear in the TCRdb table, and some are missing; sequencing was by immunoSEQ multiplex PCR. Of 200,000 to 300,000 clones detected, roughly 81% appear once; the ten largest clones hold about 0.22%. The sample consisted of PBMCs. These receptors all stem from a girl aged 2 to 9 in good health and CMV-seronegative.

V gene TRBV19 combines with J gene TRBJ2-7; possible D gene TRBD2, 6 bases. The germline V gene encodes CDR1 LNHDA and CDR2 SQIVND (reference sequence). V was pared by 2 bases and J by 3 bases, with 11 bases between. There are 14 residues in the CDR3. CDR3 sequence reads: CASSIIGGNYEQYF. The CDR3 region has the DNA TGTGCCAGTAGTATAATCGGGGGAAACTACGAGCAGTACTTC.

For the CDR3, the DNA is TGTGCCAGCTACGCGGACAGGGGGACAGATACGCAGTATTTT. This gives the protein CASYADRGTDTQYF. The V gene is TRBV2, the J gene TRBJ2-3; 10 positions match TRBD1. V was pared by 8 bases and J by 3 bases, with 5 bases of the junction left unmatched. Germline loops: CDR1 SNHLY, CDR2 FYNNEI. The CDR3 has 14 residues.

The CDR3: CASSLESRTSGNSYEQYF. The CDR3 DNA reads TGTGCCAGCAGTTTAGAATCCCGGACTAGCGGTAACTCCTACGAGCAGTACTTC. The chain links TRBV27 to TRBJ2-7; 10 bases are shared with TRBD2. Unmatched junction bases numbered 10, after V lost 2 bases and J lost 0 bases. The germline V gene has CDR1 MNHEY and CDR2 SMNVEV (reference sequence). The CDR3 is made up of 18 amino acids.

The J gene is TRBJ2-7, the V gene TRBV7-6, with 8 bases that match TRBD2. The CDR3 has 19 amino acids. In germline, CDR1 is SGHVS, CDR2 FNYEAQ. J was trimmed by 2 bases and V by 2 bases; bases with no gene match: 17. CDR3 residues: CASSLLFIAGTLTAYEQYF. DNA of the CDR3: TGTGCCAGCAGCTTATTGTTTATAGCGGGAACTCTCACAGCCTACGAGCAGTACTTC.

The V and J genes are TRBV6-1 and TRBJ2-7, with D perhaps TRBD1 (5 bases). CDR3 length: 16 residues. The ends were cut back, 0 bases at V and 0 bases at J, with 12 bases in the middle. Germline V gene data show CDR1 as MNHNS and CDR2 as SASEGT. The CDR3 sequence: CASSEAGREGSYEQYF. CDR3 in DNA: TGTGCCAGCAGTGAAGCGGGGCGCGAAGGCTCCTACGAGCAGTACTTC.

The chain joins TRBV5-6 to TRBJ1-5; D remains ambiguous. This CDR3 comprises 14 residues. CDR1 and CDR2 (germline): SGHDT, YYEEEE. Trimming took off 3 bases at V and 0 bases at J, with 7 bases between the two ends. CDR3 DNA sequence: TGTGCCAGCAGCTACTCATATAGCAATCAGCCCCAGCATTTT. It is translated as CASSYSYSNQPQHF.

V usage is TRBV15 and J usage is TRBJ2-7; 12 bases line up with TRBD1. Germline values: CDR1 LNHNV, CDR2 YYDKDF (reference sequence). The CDR3 runs 13 residues. The V and J ends lost 8 bases and 4 bases, in that order; junction bases with no gene match: 3. In DNA form, the CDR3 reads TGTGCCACCCGGGACAGGGGGCTTTACGAGCAGTACTTC. It is translated as CATRDRGLYEQYF.

This clone has a single count. J is TRBJ2-1 and V is TRBV5-4; 10 bases agree with TRBD2. Germline CDR1 is SGHNT and CDR2 is YYREEE (reference sequence). The CDR3 length is 15 residues. V lost 0 bases, J lost 4 bases, and 1 base stayed unmatched. CDR3: CASSLELAGYNEQFF. The CDR3 DNA is TGTGCCAGCAGCTTGGAACTAGCGGGGTACAATGAGCAGTTCTTC.

The rearrangement joins TRBV5-1 to TRBJ1-4; D is perhaps TRBD1 (5 bases). Per germline, CDR1 SGHRS and CDR2 YFSETQ. The CDR3 is made up of 15 amino acids. V lost 5 bases to trimming and J lost 4 bases, with 15 bases between them. As DNA, the CDR3 is TGCGCCAGCAGGTATAGGCCAGGGAATAATGAAAAACTGTTTTTT. It codes for CASRYRPGNNEKLFF.

This clone came up once. The chain uses TRBV5-6 and TRBJ2-5; TRBD2 is a possible D gene (5 bases). CDR1 SGHDT and CDR2 YYEEEE come from the germline V gene. V was cut by 3 bases and J by 5 bases, with 11 bases left in between. This CDR3 is 13 amino acids long. CDR3 protein: CASSSPRGETQYF. The CDR3 nucleotides read TGTGCCAGCAGCTCCCCACGGGGTGAGACCCAGTACTTC.

Of note for this clone: The junction does not match germline at one end; this may be a read error. This chain uses TRBV5-1 with TRBJ2-2; 9 nucleotides match TRBD2. Germline CDR1 SGHRS, CDR2 YFSETQ. The CDR3 spans 17 residues. The CDR3 sequence: CAGSWDYVAGVPGELFF. The CDR3 coding sequence is TGCGCCGGCAGCTGGGATTATGTAGCGGGGGTCCCCGGGGAGCTGTTTTTT.

CDR3 sequence: CASSLRGGGYTF. The CDR3 DNA follows: TGTGCCAGCAGTCTGCGTGGGGGCGGCTACACCTTC. The chain links TRBV6-5 to TRBJ1-2; tentative D call: TRBD1 (6 bases). Germline CDR1 is MNHEY and CDR2 is SVGAGI. The ends were cut back, 5 bases at V and 8 bases at J, with 12 bases in the middle. This CDR3 contains 12 residues.

This clone was detected a few times. The genes are TRBV7-8 and TRBJ1-1, with TRBD1 matching over 7 bases. The CDR3 is made up of 12 amino acids. Germline V gives CDR1 SGHVS, CDR2 FQNEAQ. The V segment lost 4 bases and the J segment 11 bases; nucleotides outside the gene matches: 7. The chain's CDR3 is CASSSRQGRAFF. The DNA of the CDR3 is TGTGCCAGCAGCTCGAGACAGGGAAGGGCTTTCTTT.

This rearrangement joins TRBV11-3 to TRBJ2-1; D is possibly TRBD1 (5 bases). CDR1 SGHNT and CDR2 YENEEA come from the germline V gene. This CDR3 is 15 amino acids long. V was pared by 1 base and J by 0 bases, with 7 bases between. The CDR3, as DNA: TGTGCCAGCAGCTTAGGCCAGGGCTCCTACAATGAGCAGTTCTTC. Its protein is CASSLGQGSYNEQFF.

CDR3 protein: CASSLDLSGHEQFF. In nucleotides, the CDR3 is TGTGCCAGCAGCTTAGATTTGAGCGGACATGAGCAGTTCTTC. The chain uses TRBV11-3 and TRBJ2-1, with D possibly TRBD2 on 5 matching bases. Trimming removed 0 bases at V and 8 bases at J, with 11 bases between. This CDR3 is built from 14 residues. Germline V CDR1 and CDR2: SGHNT, YENEEA.